The 18 T cell receptor beta chains listed next were all sequenced from one sample in a study of blood T cell repertoires in COVID-19. TCRdb keeps only in-frame clones here, not all; method: immunoSEQ multiplex PCR. The sample has around 160,000 clones, around 80% seen once. The source material was peripheral blood. Receptors originate from a woman older than 75 with acute or convalescent COVID-19.

J is TRBJ1-6 and V is TRBV6-4; D unclear. CDR1 is MRHNA, CDR2 SNTAGT, per germline. This CDR3 has 16 residues. The V end lost 9 bases, the J end lost 8 bases, and 23 bases lay between the germline ends. The CDR3 loop reads CARGKKLGDGHSPLHF. The CDR3 nucleotides read TGTGCCAGGGGGAAAAAGCTCGGGGATGGGCATTCACCCCTCCACTTT.

This clone came up a few times. V gene TRBV4-1 combines with J gene TRBJ2-7, with 8 bases matching TRBD1. This CDR3 is built from 14 residues. V lost 0 bases, J lost 6 bases, and 4 bases stayed unmatched. Germline CDR1 and CDR2: MGHRA and YSYEKL. As DNA, the CDR3 is TGCGCCAGCAGCCAAGAGGCAGGGGGCGGCGAGCAGTACTTC. Translation gives CASSQEAGGGEQYF.

This chain uses TRBV2 with TRBJ2-7, with a weak D call TRBD2 (6 bases). Germline V gives CDR1 SNHLY, CDR2 FYNNEI. This CDR3 spans 15 amino acids. Trimming took off 6 bases at V and 4 bases at J, with 19 bases between the two ends. The CDR3 spells CASRRPGRKTYEQYF. For the CDR3, the DNA is TGTGCCAGCAGGAGACCCGGGAGAAAAACTTACGAGCAGTACTTC.

The chain links TRBV19 to TRBJ1-3; D is unresolved. The CDR3 has 15 amino acids. Germline-derived CDR1 and CDR2 are LNHDA and SQIVND (reference sequence). V was trimmed by 3 bases and J by 3 bases, leaving 12 bases between them. CDR3 amino acids: CASSIPRPGGNTIYF. CDR3 coding DNA: TGTGCCAGTAGTATCCCCCGCCCGGGTGGAAACACCATATATTTT.

The chain carries TRBV19 and TRBJ1-4, with 8 bases matching TRBD1. Germline trimming cut 3 bases from V and 4 bases from J; bases unmatched to any gene: 1. Germline V CDR1 and CDR2: LNHDA, SQIVND (reference sequence). This CDR3 region has 14 residues. The CDR3 region has the DNA TGTGCCAGTAGTATTGGACAGGGTAATGAAAAACTGTTTTTT. Translation: CASSIGQGNEKLFF.

V is TRBV5-4 and J is TRBJ2-1; 13 nucleotides line up with TRBD2. Losses at the gene ends were 3 bases for V and 4 bases for J; bases not matched to a gene: 7. Per the germline V gene, CDR1 is SGHNT and CDR2 is YYREEE (reference sequence). This CDR3 is built from 17 residues. CDR3 nucleotides: TGTGCCAGCAGCTCGAAGACTAGCGGGGGGACATACAATGAGCAGTTCTTC. Amino acid sequence: CASSSKTSGGTYNEQFF.

This chain joins TRBV7-9 and TRBJ1-3, with 9 bases identical to TRBD1. Germline values: CDR1 SEHNR, CDR2 FQNEAQ (reference sequence). The CDR3 is 15 residues long. V lost 5 bases to trimming and J lost 2 bases; unmatched junction nucleotides: 4. CDR3 sequence reads: CASSQQGAPGNTIYF. The CDR3 nucleotides read TGTGCCAGCAGCCAACAGGGGGCGCCTGGAAACACCATATATTTT.

This chain joins TRBV6-5 and TRBJ1-5, with TRBD1 identical over 9 bases. Trimming removed 5 bases from V and 7 bases from J; junction bases left unmatched: 6. Germline CDR1 MNHEY, CDR2 SVGAGI. The CDR3 extends over 14 amino acids. The CDR3 region has the DNA TGTGCCAGCAGTACGGGACAGGGTAGGCAGCCCCAGCATTTT. Amino acids: CASSTGQGRQPQHF.

This clone was picked up one time. The rearrangement uses TRBV7-2 and TRBJ2-1; no clear D. V was shortened by 5 bases and J by 5 bases, with 16 bases between the two germline ends. The CDR3 is made up of 15 amino acids. Looked up from germline, CDR1 is SGHTA and CDR2 is FQGNSA. The CDR3 DNA follows: TGTGCCAGCAGCCCGACTCTTGTTAATGACAATGAGCAGTTCTTC. The encoded protein is CASSPTLVNDNEQFF.

CDR3 nucleotide sequence: TGTGCCACGCAGCGGCAGGGGCGGGATGAGCAGTTCTTC. Amino acid sequence: CATQRQGRDEQFF. The chain employs TRBV6-5 and TRBJ2-1, with D possibly TRBD1 on 6 matching bases. CDR3 length equals 13 residues. The V and J ends lost 10 bases and 8 bases respectively, with 18 bases between them. Germline V gene sequence: CDR1 MNHEY, CDR2 SVGAGI.

The chain uses TRBV6-5 and TRBJ1-2; D ambiguous. CDR1 and CDR2 from the germline V gene are MNHEY and SVGAGI. Trimming cost V 4 bases and J 8 bases, with 14 bases left between them. This CDR3 region has 13 residues. The CDR3 sequence is CASSSAAAGGYTF. CDR3 bases: TGTGCCAGCAGTTCCGCGGCAGCCGGCGGCTACACCTTC.

V is TRBV24-1 and J is TRBJ2-3; tentative D call: TRBD2 (6 bases). V lost 3 bases to trimming and J lost 7 bases, with 10 bases between them. Germline CDR1 reads KGHDR; CDR2 reads SFDVKD. The CDR3 consists of 13 residues. The CDR3 region has the DNA TGTGCCACCAGTGATGAGGGACTCAATACGCAGTATTTT. Encoded protein: CATSDEGLNTQYF.

This clone turned up a few times. V gene TRBV6-5 combines with J gene TRBJ1-1, with D unresolved. V was trimmed by 2 bases and J by 4 bases, leaving 14 bases between them. CDR1 MNHEY and CDR2 SVGAGI come from the germline V gene. The CDR3 runs to 15 residues. The CDR3 DNA sequence: TGTGCCAGCAGTTACATGGGTTGGGCAGCCACTGAAGCTTTCTTT. It is translated as CASSYMGWAATEAFF.

This chain links TRBV29-1 with TRBJ1-1, with 7 bases lining up with TRBD1. V gave up 6 bases and J gave up 4 bases; unmatched junction bases: 8. The CDR3 is 13 residues long. Looked up from germline, CDR1 is SQVTM and CDR2 is ANQGSEA. CDR3 coding DNA: TGCAGCGTAGCACAGGGGTTGGTCACTGAAGCTTTCTTT. Its protein is CSVAQGLVTEAFF.

The chain links TRBV5-1 to TRBJ2-5; the D gene is possibly TRBD2 (6 bases). The V end lost 4 bases, the J end lost 1 base, and 8 bases lay between the germline ends. Germline loops: CDR1 SGHRS, CDR2 YFSETQ. This CDR3 contains 13 residues. The CDR3 region has the DNA TGCGCCAGCAGCAGCGGGTCCCAAGAGACCCAGTACTTC. Its protein is CASSSGSQETQYF.

The chain links TRBV6-4 to TRBJ2-1; 11 nucleotides agree with TRBD2. This CDR3 contains 15 residues. V was pared by 6 bases and J by 3 bases, with 4 bases of the junction left unmatched. The germline V gene has CDR1 MRHNA and CDR2 SNTAGT. This chain's CDR3 is CASRKTSGGYNEQFF. The CDR3 nucleotides read TGTGCCAGCAGAAAAACTAGCGGGGGCTACAATGAGCAGTTCTTC.

The J gene is TRBJ2-2, the V gene TRBV7-9, with D perhaps matching TRBD1 (6 bases). Germline-derived CDR1 and CDR2 are SEHNR and FQNEAQ (reference sequence). Trimming left V 6 bases short and J 7 bases short, with 24 bases between. CDR3 length: 17 amino acids. This CDR3 is CASRRTLTGQTHGELFF. The DNA for the CDR3 is TGTGCCAGCAGAAGGACTTTAACGGGACAAACACACGGGGAGCTGTTTTTT. The whole variable domain, remainder taken from reference TRBV7-9 and TRBJ2-2, is DTGVSQNPRHKITKRGQNVTFRCDPISEHNRLYWYRQTLGQGPEFLTYFQNEAQLEKSRLLSDRFSAERPKGSFSTLEIQRTEQGDSAMYLCASRRTLTGQTHGELFFGEGSRLTVL.

The J gene is TRBJ1-1, the V gene TRBV7-2, with D unresolved. The germline V gene has CDR1 SGHTA and CDR2 FQGNSA. The CDR3 sequence is 15 residues long. The ends were cut back, 5 bases at V and 0 bases at J, with 13 bases in the middle. The CDR3 sequence: CASSLQQRMNTEAFF. CDR3 in DNA: TGTGCCAGCAGCCTCCAGCAGCGCATGAACACTGAAGCTTTCTTT.